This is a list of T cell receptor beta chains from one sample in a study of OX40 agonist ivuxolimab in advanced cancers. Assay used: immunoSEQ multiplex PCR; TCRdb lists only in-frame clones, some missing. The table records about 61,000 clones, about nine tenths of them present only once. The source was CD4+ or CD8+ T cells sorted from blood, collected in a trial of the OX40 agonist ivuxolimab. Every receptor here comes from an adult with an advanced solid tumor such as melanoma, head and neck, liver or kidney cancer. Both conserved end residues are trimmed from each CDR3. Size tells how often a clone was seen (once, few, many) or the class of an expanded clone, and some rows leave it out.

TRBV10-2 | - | ASRVPGQGNSPLH
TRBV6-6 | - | ASIKGQMNTEAF
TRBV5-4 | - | ASSKGLAVSSYEQY
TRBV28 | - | ASSLVTGIIREQY
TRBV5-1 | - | ASSPLGGRGGEQY
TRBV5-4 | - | ASSLREGLNGYT
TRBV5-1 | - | ASKEDSYYEQY
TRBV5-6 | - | ASSLGRFYEQY
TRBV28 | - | ASIIGGDGNTEAF
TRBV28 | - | ASSLGSGRNEQF
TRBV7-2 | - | ASSRTGGGNTGELF
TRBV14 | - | ASSVGQGAGFGQETQY
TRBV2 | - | ASSTNRGDEQY
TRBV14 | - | ASSRWGAENSPLH
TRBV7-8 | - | ASSFLAGGPAVRDTQY
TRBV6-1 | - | ASSVITDQPQH
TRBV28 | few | ASRPYYDSPLH
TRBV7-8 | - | ASSPSLIASYNEQF
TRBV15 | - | ATSRDRGIEETQY
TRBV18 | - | ASSPRTGTNPNSGNTIY
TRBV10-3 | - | AISGGATVANYGYT
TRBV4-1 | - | ASSQGGLAGVGTGELF
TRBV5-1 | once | ASSLVTTGKVGIYEQY
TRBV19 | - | ASSMEAGLNSPLH
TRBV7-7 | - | ASSISGTSENKY
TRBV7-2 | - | ASTRDRGNTIY